Shown below are 9 T cell receptor beta chains from a single sample sequenced in a study of metastatic and nonmetastatic thyroid tumors. Every patient was untreated before thyroid surgery. TCRdb called clones again from the PCR reads with MiXCR. The table lists about 33,000 clones, under 14% of them singletons. Sequenced input: blood. These receptors were collected from a female donor with papillary thyroid cancer or a benign thyroid nodule (not recorded which). Some clones in this sample may be carry-over from other donors' samples.

This clone was seen only a few times. The V and J genes are TRBV6-1 and TRBJ2-2; D is possibly TRBD1 (6 bases). The germline V gene encodes CDR1 MNHNS and CDR2 SASEGT. Trimming took off 6 bases at V and 3 bases at J, with 11 bases between the two ends. This CDR3 is built from 14 residues. The CDR3 region has the DNA TGTGCCAGCAGGGCCGGGACACACACCGGGGAGCTGTTTTTT. Protein: CASRAGTHTGELFF.

Many counts were recorded for this clone. The gene calls are TRBV6-2 or TRBV6-3 and TRBJ2-7; D possibly matches TRBD1 or TRBD2 (5 bases each). Per the germline V gene, CDR1 is MNHEY and CDR2 is SVGEGT. Trimming removed 6 bases at V and 1 base at J, with 16 bases between. The CDR3 length is 15 residues. CDR3 amino acids: CASSRGRGASYEQYF. The DNA for the CDR3 is TGTGCCAGCAGCCGGGGACGTGGGGCTTCCTACGAGCAGTACTTC.

This clone appeared many times. The chain is built from TRBV30 and TRBJ2-7, with 12 bases identical to TRBD1. Losses at the gene ends were 5 bases for V and 5 bases for J; bases not matched to a gene: 10. Germline V CDR1 and CDR2: GTSNPN, SVGIG (reference sequence). CDR3 size: 15 residues. CDR3 amino acids: CAWEPGQGALNEQYF. CDR3 nucleotides: TGTGCCTGGGAACCGGGACAGGGGGCATTGAACGAGCAGTACTTC.

This clone was picked up many times. The chain links TRBV28 to TRBJ2-1, with 13 bases aligning to TRBD2. The CDR3 is 17 residues long. CDR1 is MDHEN and CDR2 is SYDVKM in the germline V gene. The J segment lost 9 bases and the V segment lost 1 base, leaving 9 bases of the junction unmatched. The CDR3: CASSLLTSGRSGGEQFF. CDR3 DNA: TGTGCCAGCAGTTTATTGACTAGCGGGAGGTCGGGAGGTGAGCAGTTCTTC.

The chain's CDR3 is CASSLCGPGLKHTDTQYF. The CDR3, as DNA: TGTGCCAGCAGCTTATGTGGGCCGGGACTAAAACACACAGATACGCAGTATTTT. The rearrangement uses TRBV11-2 and TRBJ2-3; 7 nucleotides line up with TRBD2. Trimming at V came to 2 bases and at J to 2 bases, leaving 13 bases not matched to a gene. CDR3 size: 18 residues. Germline loops: CDR1 SGHAT, CDR2 FQNNGV.

This clone has ten or more counts. V and J are TRBV12-3 or TRBV12-4 and TRBJ1-1; no definite D call. The CDR3 sequence is 14 residues long. V dropped 5 bases and J dropped 1 base, with 11 bases sitting between them. For the CDR3, the DNA is TGTGCCAGCAGTGTACAGAGCAAGAACACTGAAGCTTTCTTT. Its protein is CASSVQSKNTEAFF.

This clone appeared many times. The chain recombines TRBV5-6 with TRBJ2-1, with 7 bases aligning to TRBD1. Trimming removed 2 bases from V and 9 bases from J; junction bases left unmatched: 11. Germline-derived CDR1 and CDR2 are SGHDT and YYEEEE. This CDR3 spans 15 amino acids. The CDR3 loop reads CASSLQGRGSGEQFF. CDR3 DNA sequence: TGTGCCAGCAGCTTACAGGGGCGTGGTTCAGGTGAGCAGTTCTTC.

This clone was counted many times. V is TRBV4-1 and J is TRBJ2-3, with 9 bases identical to TRBD2. Trimming removed 0 bases from V and 6 bases from J; junction bases left unmatched: 10. In germline, CDR1 is MGHRA, CDR2 YSYEKL. This CDR3 comprises 17 residues. DNA for the CDR3: TGCGCCAGCAGCCAAGAGTGGGGTAGCGGGAGCGTGGATACGCAGTATTTT. This translates into CASSQEWGSGSVDTQYF.

The chain joins TRBV6-1 to TRBJ1-2, with a tentative D call TRBD1 (5 bases). The ends were cut back, 5 bases at V and 0 bases at J, with 13 bases in the middle. The CDR3 covers 15 residues. Germline-derived CDR1 and CDR2 are MNHNS and SASEGT. The CDR3 region has the DNA TGTGCCAGCAGTCTAACAGGTTCAGCTAACTATGGCTACACCTTC. Translating it yields CASSLTGSANYGYTF.